This T cell receptor (beta chain) was profiled in a study of OX40 agonist ivuxolimab in advanced cancers. Study overall: A male proportion of over 70% was recorded, with mean age around 60 years and range about 23 to 90.

Sequenced by immunoSEQ multiplex PCR; TCRdb stores in-frame clones only, minus some. This table holds 45,000 to 65,000 clones, roughly 90% found once. This clone occurred a few times. With 3 bases clipped from V and 4 bases from J, the junction kept 11 bases outside the gene matches. The CDR3 runs 16 residues. The V gene's germline CDR1 is SEHNR and CDR2 FQNEAQ (reference sequence). This chain joins TRBV7-9 and TRBJ2-5, with 7 bases aligning to TRBD2. Sequences were derived from CD4+ or CD8+ T cells sorted from blood, sampled in a trial of the OX40 agonist ivuxolimab. This clonotype was obtained from an adult with an advanced solid tumor such as melanoma, head and neck, liver or kidney cancer. DNA for the CDR3: TGTGCCAGCAGCTTTCTGGGGAGGGCCTTGGTAGAGACCCAGTACTTC. Its protein is CASSFLGRALVETQYF.